What follows are 10 T cell receptor beta chains derived from one specimen sequenced in a study of identical twins. From the 5' RACE reads, TCRdb called clonotypes with MiXCR, one entry per CDR3 protein. The data hold 570,000 or so distinct CDR3 sequences, with more than 9% observed a single time. The data were also submitted as part of a second study, on yellow fever vaccine responses in identical twins.

The specimen was PBMCs. These receptors originate from a woman aged 18-29 years in good health.

The chain carries TRBV5-6 and TRBJ2-3; TRBD2 aligns across 9 bases. Losses at the gene ends were 6 bases for V and 6 bases for J; bases not matched to a gene: 8. The CDR3 extends over 14 amino acids. From germline, CDR1 is SGHDT and CDR2 YYEEEE. CDR3 sequence reads: CASTIAGEGDTQYF. As DNA, the CDR3 is TGTGCCAGCACCATAGCGGGAGAAGGGGATACGCAGTATTTT.

This clonotype has more than one count but fewer than ten. The rearrangement joins TRBV10-3 to TRBJ1-2; D might be TRBD1 (5 bases). V lost 0 bases and J lost 2, with 7 bases in between. Germline CDR1 ENHRY, CDR2 SYGVKD. The CDR3 has 14 residues. CDR3 sequence reads: CAISESRDNYGYTF. The CDR3 DNA follows: TGTGCCATCAGTGAGTCCCGGGACAACTATGGCTACACCTTC.

This clonotype has at least ten counts. The chain combines TRBV4-1 with TRBJ2-5, with 9 bases identical to TRBD2. V trimming: 2 bases; J trimming: 5 bases; junction bases outside the gene matches: 9. Germline assignment: CDR1 MGHRA and CDR2 YSYEKL. This CDR3 comprises 16 residues. The CDR3 is CASSQILAGVVETQYF. CDR3 DNA sequence: TGCGCCAGCAGCCAAATATTAGCGGGAGTAGTCGAGACCCAGTACTTC.

The chain has TRBV29-1 and TRBJ2-7; D remains unclear. V was trimmed by 3 bases and J by 6 bases, leaving 12 bases between them. Germline CDR1 reads SQVTM; CDR2 reads ANQGSEA. The length of the CDR3 is 12 residues. In DNA form, the CDR3 reads TGCAGCGTTGAGTCTCAGGAGCGCGAGCAGTACTTC. It codes for CSVESQEREQYF.

This clonotype was found many times. V usage is TRBV29-1 and J usage is TRBJ2-1, with TRBD2 as a possible D gene (5 bases). This CDR3 region has 13 residues. Germline CDR1 SQVTM, CDR2 ANQGSEA. Trimming pared 7 bases from V and 7 bases from J, leaving 17 bases between. The CDR3 protein is CSAPARRGNEQFF. The CDR3 DNA reads as TGCAGCGCCCCGGCCCGTCGGGGAAATGAGCAGTTCTTC.

This clonotype was counted ten times or more. The rearrangement links TRBV4-2 to TRBJ2-3; 7 bases fit TRBD1. CDR3 length: 17 residues. Germline V gene data show CDR1 as LGHNA and CDR2 as YNFKEQ. V lost 6 bases to trimming and J lost 1 base; unmatched junction nucleotides: 13. The CDR3 spells CASSADRRGLGTDTQYF. The CDR3, as DNA: TGTGCCAGCAGTGCAGATAGAAGGGGGCTTGGCACAGATACGCAGTATTTT.

The chain is built from TRBV19 and TRBJ2-3; perhaps TRBD1 as D (6 bases). Deletions cut 1 base from V and 4 bases from J, with 15 bases between. The CDR3 is made up of 16 amino acids. Germline CDR1 reads LNHDA; CDR2 reads SQIVND (reference sequence). CDR3 nucleotides: TGTGCCAGTAGTATAGGCGGACAGATCGGGGCAGATACGCAGTATTTT. Translation: CASSIGGQIGADTQYF.

This clonotype showed up just a few times. J is TRBJ2-1 and V is TRBV27; D is possibly TRBD2 (6 bases). This CDR3 contains 14 residues. V was cut by 0 bases and J by 8 bases, with 11 bases left in between. Germline loops: CDR1 MNHEY, CDR2 SMNVEV (reference sequence). In nucleotides, the CDR3 is TGTGCCAGCAGTTTATCGGCGGGGTCCGATGAGCAGTTCTTC. Protein: CASSLSAGSDEQFF.

This sequence joins TRBV20-1 and TRBJ2-7; 10 bases are a match to TRBD1. Germline values: CDR1 DFQATT, CDR2 SNEGSKA (reference sequence). V shed 5 bases and J 6 bases; nucleotides not matched to a gene: 7. The CDR3 consists of 13 residues. CDR3: CSAPGQGFGEQYF. CDR3 sequence (DNA): TGCAGTGCTCCGGGACAGGGGTTTGGCGAGCAGTACTTC.

This clonotype was found many times. The chain uses TRBV4-3 and TRBJ2-2, with D perhaps matching TRBD2 (6 bases). The germline CDR1 and CDR2 sequences are LGHNA and YSLEER. The ends were cut back, 1 base at V and 1 base at J, with 10 bases in the middle. The CDR3 runs 16 residues. CDR3 coding DNA: TGCGCCAGCAGCCAAGTTCACGGGGGGAACACCGGGGAGCTGTTTTTT. As protein: CASSQVHGGNTGELFF.